This TCR beta chain was recorded in a study of blood T cell repertoires in COVID-19. The overall study: Material from acute and convalescent COVID-19 was sourced from the United States, Italy and Spain. PBMCs, B-cell-depleted T cells, or T cells provided the cDNA or gDNA that made up the material.

Germline V gene sequence: CDR1 MNHEY, CDR2 SMNVEV (reference sequence). V dropped 5 bases and J dropped 5 bases, with 16 bases sitting between them. This CDR3 spans 15 amino acids. In the original workflow: Quantification of nucleated cells was approximated via reference gene primer amplification. The repertoire was sequenced with immunoSEQ multiplex PCR; TCRdb's copy has only in-frame clones and lacks some. The DNA was the basis for D and trimming; V, J and clone size are from that table. The sample lists about 240,000 clones, roughly 87% seen once, with 7.2% in the top ten. The chain is built from TRBV27 and TRBJ2-1, with D uncertain. The sequence came from a man aged 55 to 70 who had recovered from COVID-19. Material for sequencing was peripheral blood. The CDR3 DNA sequence: TGTGCCAGCAGTCGAAAGAGGCCCTACGACAATGAGCAGTTCTTC. Amino acid sequence: CASSRKRPYDNEQFF.